This entry describes one TCR beta chain. This CDR3 is missing its conserved last phenylalanine or tryptophan, likely due to a read error. This sample is part of a study of tumor and adjacent non-tumor tissue in lung cancer. RNA was extracted from bulk tissue without any cell sorting. Three rounds of nested PCR, following a modified ARM-PCR protocol, produced the TCRbeta library. TCRdb re-derived calls from the multiplex PCR reads in MiXCR, one entry per CDR3 protein. Of roughly 120,000 distinct CDR3 sequences detected, under 90% appear once; the ten largest clones hold around 21%. Germline V CDR1 and CDR2: MDHEN, SYDVKM. The CDR3 has 16 amino acids. With 5 bases removed from V and 1 base from J, the gap between germline ends came to 17 bases.

The receptor comes from a man aged 65-85 years with non-small cell lung cancer. This rearrangement joins TRBV28 to TRBJ2-5; D is perhaps TRBD2 (5 bases). The sequenced material came from lung tumor tissue. The CDR3 loop reads CASSTRVLPPQETQYS. The CDR3 nucleotides read TGTGCCAGCAGTACGAGGGTGCTTCCCCCCCAAGAGACCCAGTACTCC.